This T cell receptor beta chain was recovered during a study of response to subunit inactivated influenza vaccine. Findings of the study overall: The authors put forward the suggestion that each seasonal influenza vaccination may bring in only a limited number of new T cells.

On this clonotype itself: Antigen: not known.

TCRdb used MiXCR to reprocess the RT-PCR reads, holding one entry per CDR3 protein. The sample has about 160,000 distinct CDR3 sequences, approximately 11% seen once; the top ten hold roughly an eighth. This TCR derives from a man between 45 and 60 years old who received an inactivated influenza vaccine. This specimen consisted of non-naive T cells sorted from PBMCs, obtained 35 to 45 days after vaccination.

The CDR3 sequence: CASSQTVETTIYF. CDR3 coding DNA: TGTGCCAGCAGCCAAACGGTGGAAACGACCATATATTTT. The chain employs TRBV3-1 and TRBJ1-3; D remains unclear. Trimming cost V 2 bases and J 10 bases, with 12 bases left between them. The length of the CDR3 is 13 residues. Germline CDR1 reads LGHDT; CDR2 reads YNNKEL (reference sequence).